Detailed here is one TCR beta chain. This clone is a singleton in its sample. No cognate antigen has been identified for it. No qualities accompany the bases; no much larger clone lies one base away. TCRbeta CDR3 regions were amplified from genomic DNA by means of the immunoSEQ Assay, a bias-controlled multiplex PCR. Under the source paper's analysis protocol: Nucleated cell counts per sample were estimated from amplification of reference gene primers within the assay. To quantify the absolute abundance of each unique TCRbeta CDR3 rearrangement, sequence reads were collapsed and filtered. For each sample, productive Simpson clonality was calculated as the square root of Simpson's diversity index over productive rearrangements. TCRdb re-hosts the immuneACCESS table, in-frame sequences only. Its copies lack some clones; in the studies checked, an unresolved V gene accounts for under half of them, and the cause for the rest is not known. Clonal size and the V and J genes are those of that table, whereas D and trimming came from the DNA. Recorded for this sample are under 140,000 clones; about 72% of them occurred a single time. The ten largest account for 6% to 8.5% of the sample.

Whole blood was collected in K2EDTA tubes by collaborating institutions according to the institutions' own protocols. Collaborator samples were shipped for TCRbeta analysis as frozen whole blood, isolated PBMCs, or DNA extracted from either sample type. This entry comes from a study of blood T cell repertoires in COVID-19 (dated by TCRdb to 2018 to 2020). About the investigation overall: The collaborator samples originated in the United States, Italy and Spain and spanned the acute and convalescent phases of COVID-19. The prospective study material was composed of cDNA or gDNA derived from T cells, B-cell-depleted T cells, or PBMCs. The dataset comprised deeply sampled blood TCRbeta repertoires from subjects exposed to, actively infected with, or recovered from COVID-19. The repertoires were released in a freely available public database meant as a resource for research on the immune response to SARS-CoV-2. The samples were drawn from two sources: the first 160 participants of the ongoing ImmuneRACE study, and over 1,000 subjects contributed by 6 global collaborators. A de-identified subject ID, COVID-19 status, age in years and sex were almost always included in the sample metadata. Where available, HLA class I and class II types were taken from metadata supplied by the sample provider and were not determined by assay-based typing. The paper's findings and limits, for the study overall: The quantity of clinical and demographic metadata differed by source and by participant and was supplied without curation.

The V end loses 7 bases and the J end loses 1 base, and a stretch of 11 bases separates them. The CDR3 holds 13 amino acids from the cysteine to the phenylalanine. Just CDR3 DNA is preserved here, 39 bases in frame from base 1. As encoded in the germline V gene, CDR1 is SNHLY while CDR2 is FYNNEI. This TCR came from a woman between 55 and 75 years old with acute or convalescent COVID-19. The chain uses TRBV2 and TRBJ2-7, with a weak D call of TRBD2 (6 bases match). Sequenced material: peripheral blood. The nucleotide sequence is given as TGTGCCAGCAATCTTGGGGGGTCCTACGAGCAGTACTTC. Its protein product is CASNLGGSYEQYF.